The 24 T cell receptor beta chains below come from one sample, sequenced in a study of blood T cell repertoires in COVID-19. TCRdb's copy holds only in-frame clones and misses some; the assay was immunoSEQ multiplex PCR. The data show 150,000 or so clones, roughly 80% seen once. The sequenced material came from peripheral blood. The receptor source for this set is a man older than 75 with acute or convalescent COVID-19.

The rearrangement uses TRBV12-2 and TRBJ2-6; the table assigns TRBD2, which was not confirmed against the DNA. TRBV12-2 is shown as a pseudogene. The CDR3 sequence is 19 residues long. The CDR3, as DNA: TGTGCAAGTCGCCCCGAAGTGCGGGGGCGAAAGACTGGGGCCAACGTCCTGACTTTC. This sequence encodes CASRPEVRGRKTGANVLTF.

The chain combines TRBV5-4 with TRBJ2-3; 8 bases map to TRBD1. Trimming at V came to 5 bases and at J to 3 bases, leaving 8 bases not matched to a gene. CDR1 SGHNT and CDR2 YYREEE come from the germline V gene (reference sequence). The CDR3 is made up of 15 amino acids. The CDR3 coding sequence is TGTGCCAGCAGATCAAGACAGGGGATTACAGATACGCAGTATTTT. This sequence encodes CASRSRQGITDTQYF.

The chain carries TRBV27 and TRBJ1-2, with 8 bases lining up with TRBD1. CDR3 length: 14 residues. V dropped 5 bases and J dropped 4; count of bases not matched to a gene: 6. The germline V gene encodes CDR1 MNHEY and CDR2 SMNVEV (reference sequence). CDR3: CASSNADRAYGYTF. The DNA of the CDR3 is TGTGCCAGCAGTAATGCGGACAGGGCCTATGGCTACACCTTC.

The CDR3 loop reads CASSRQGATDTQYF. The DNA for the CDR3 is TGTGCCAGCAGCCGACAGGGGGCTACAGATACGCAGTATTTT. V and J are TRBV11-3 and TRBJ2-3, with 10 positions matching TRBD1. V gave up 5 bases and J gave up 3 bases; unmatched junction bases: 2. Germline V CDR1 and CDR2: SGHNT, YENEEA. The CDR3 loop spans 14 amino acids.

The chain employs TRBV19 and TRBJ1-1, with 8 nucleotides matching TRBD1. Germline loops: CDR1 LNHDA, CDR2 SQIVND (reference sequence). Trimming at V came to 6 bases and at J to 1 base, leaving 7 bases not matched to a gene. The CDR3 totals 15 residues. Here the CDR3 reads CASSRIGTGNTEAFF. The CDR3 DNA reads TGTGCCAGTAGCCGCATAGGGACAGGGAACACTGAAGCTTTCTTT.

This chain joins TRBV24-1 and TRBJ2-1; D is uncertain. CDR3 size: 13 residues. Trimming took off 3 bases at V and 8 bases at J, with 10 bases between the two ends. Germline CDR1 reads KGHDR; CDR2 reads SFDVKD. CDR3: CATSDLQWDEQFF. CDR3 DNA sequence: TGTGCCACCAGTGATCTACAGTGGGATGAGCAGTTCTTC.

In this sample, this clone turned up once. The V and J genes are TRBV5-1 and TRBJ1-2, with D possibly being TRBD1 (6 bases). The CDR3 has 14 amino acids. V lost 3 bases and J 3 bases, leaving 12 bases between the germline ends. Germline lookup yields CDR1 SGHRS and CDR2 YFSETQ. In DNA, the CDR3 is TGCGCCAGCAGCTCTGGACAGAGAGACTATGGCTACACCTTC. Protein product: CASSSGQRDYGYTF.

This chain links TRBV11-3 with TRBJ1-1; weak D call: TRBD1 (6 bases). There are 14 residues in the CDR3. Per germline, CDR1 SGHNT and CDR2 YENEEA. V was trimmed by 5 bases and J by 4 bases, leaving 14 bases between them. The DNA of the CDR3 is TGTGCCAGCAGCCGAGGACAGACCGGCACTGAAGCTTTCTTT. Its translation: CASSRGQTGTEAFF.

V gene TRBV10-3 combines with J gene TRBJ1-4; the D is unclear. CDR1 is ENHRY, CDR2 SYGVKD, per germline. The CDR3 is 15 residues long. V was clipped by 3 bases and J by 6 bases, with 14 bases between them. CDR3 sequence: CAISDPGLTDEKLFF. The CDR3 DNA is TGTGCCATCAGTGATCCCGGCCTCACAGATGAAAAACTGTTTTTT.

The V and J genes are TRBV5-1 and TRBJ2-1; 12 nucleotides agree with TRBD1. V was pared by 4 bases and J by 8 bases, with 10 bases of the junction left unmatched. This CDR3 spans 16 amino acids. CDR1 and CDR2 (germline): SGHRS, YFSETQ. CDR3 residues: CASSIGGTGGAYEQFF. CDR3 sequence (DNA): TGCGCCAGCAGCATTGGAGGGACAGGGGGCGCGTATGAGCAGTTCTTC.

This chain joins TRBV11-3 and TRBJ2-2; 9 bases align to TRBD1. V shed 1 base and J 6 bases; nucleotides not matched to a gene: 3. Germline CDR1 and CDR2: SGHNT and YENEEA. CDR3 length equals 15 residues. CDR3 DNA sequence: TGTGCCAGCAGCTTAGGCAGACAGGGGGCCGGGGAGCTGTTTTTT. This codes for CASSLGRQGAGELFF.

This sequence joins TRBV3-1 (or the pseudogene TRBV3-2) and TRBJ2-2; the D gene is possibly TRBD1 (6 bases). Trimming shortened V by 3 bases and J by 4 bases, and 12 bases separated the two germline ends. The CDR3 loop spans 15 amino acids. Germline V gives CDR1 LGHDT, CDR2 YNNKEL (reference sequence). The CDR3 DNA follows: TGTGCCAGCAGCCAGGGGACATTTATCACCGGGGAGCTGTTTTTT. Protein: CASSQGTFITGELFF.

This clone has just a few counts. The V call is TRBV5-1, the J call TRBJ1-2; weak D call: TRBD1 (5 bases). Germline loops: CDR1 SGHRS, CDR2 YFSETQ. The CDR3 length is 13 residues. The V gene lost 6 bases and the J gene lost 6 bases, with 15 bases spanning the gap. Here the CDR3 DNA reads TGCGCCAGCAACACGGGGGGAGAGGATGGCTACACCTTC. It specifies CASNTGGEDGYTF.

The V and J genes are TRBV5-1 and TRBJ2-6; TRBD1 is a possible D gene (6 bases). Germline V gene data show CDR1 as SGHRS and CDR2 as YFSETQ. V lost 2 bases and J 0 bases, leaving 15 bases between the germline ends. CDR3 length: 18 residues. As DNA, the CDR3 is TGCGCCAGCAGCTTATCAGGGGCTATTAGCTCTGGGGCCAACGTCCTGACTTTC. Amino acids: CASSLSGAISSGANVLTF.

This clone was counted between two and nine times. The rearrangement links TRBV6-6 to TRBJ2-1, with a tentative D call TRBD1 (7 bases). The CDR3 totals 12 residues. V was trimmed by 6 bases and J by 9 bases, leaving 12 bases between them. Germline V gene sequence: CDR1 MNHNY, CDR2 SVGAGI (reference sequence). The CDR3 nucleotides read TGTGCCAGCAGCCAGGGGGGAGGTGAGCAGTTCTTC. Its protein product is CASSQGGGEQFF.

This rearrangement joins TRBV5-1 to TRBJ2-6; 9 nucleotides line up with TRBD2. This CDR3 has 17 amino acids. CDR1 is SGHRS, CDR2 YFSETQ, per germline. J was trimmed by 0 bases and V by 5 bases; bases with no gene match: 6. DNA of the CDR3: TGCGCCAGCAGAAGGGGACTAGCAAGCTCTGGGGCCAACGTCCTGACTTTC. Encoded protein: CASRRGLASSGANVLTF. Variable domain in full (rest from reference TRBV5-1 and TRBJ2-6): KAGVTQTPRYLIKTRGQQVTLSCSPISGHRSVSWYQQTPGQGLQFLFEYFSETQRNKGNFPGRFSGRQFSNSRSEMNVSTLELGDSALYLCASRRGLASSGANVLTFGAGSRLTVL.

The chain has TRBV3-1 (or the pseudogene TRBV3-2) and TRBJ2-1, with 10 bases aligning to TRBD2. Trimming removed 3 bases from V and 14 bases from J; junction bases left unmatched: 13. The CDR3 length is 15 residues. Germline CDR1 reads LGHDT; CDR2 reads YNNKEL (reference sequence). CDR3 nucleotide sequence: TGTGCCAGCAGCCAGACCACTAGCGGGGTGCCTCAGAAGTTCTTC. It codes for CASSQTTSGVPQKFF.

The chain employs TRBV29-1 and TRBJ2-2, with 9 bases fitting TRBD1. The germline CDR1 and CDR2 sequences are SQVTM and ANQGSEA. The CDR3 length is 12 residues. CDR3 bases: TGCGGGGGACAGGGCGGGGACGGGGAGCTGTTTTTT. Translating gives CGGQGGDGELFF.

V is TRBV5-1 and J is TRBJ1-1, with 9 nucleotides matching TRBD1. The germline V gene has CDR1 SGHRS and CDR2 YFSETQ. J was trimmed by 5 bases and V by 4 bases; bases with no gene match: 9. The CDR3 runs to 15 residues. This CDR3 reads CASSGRTGVGTEAFF. Written as DNA, the CDR3 is TGCGCCAGCAGCGGCCGGACAGGGGTTGGGACTGAAGCTTTCTTT.

The V and J genes are TRBV5-1 and TRBJ2-3, with 9 bases identical to TRBD1. Germline V CDR1 and CDR2: SGHRS, YFSETQ. V was pared by 4 bases and J by 2 bases, with 8 bases of the junction left unmatched. This CDR3 comprises 16 residues. The CDR3 nucleotides read TGCGCCAGCAGCGGGGGACAGGGAATTTACACAGATACGCAGTATTTT. Translating it yields CASSGGQGIYTDTQYF. The whole variable domain, remainder taken from reference TRBV5-1 and TRBJ2-3, is KAGVTQTPRYLIKTRGQQVTLSCSPISGHRSVSWYQQTPGQGLQFLFEYFSETQRNKGNFPGRFSGRQFSNSRSEMNVSTLELGDSALYLCASSGGQGIYTDTQYFGPGTRLTVL.

The V and J genes are TRBV11-2 and TRBJ2-3; 8 bases map to TRBD1. CDR1 and CDR2 from the germline V gene are SGHAT and FQNNGV. After removal of 5 bases from V and 4 bases from J, the junction contained 8 bases not matched to a gene. This CDR3 comprises 15 residues. The CDR3 region is CASSKGQGTADTQYF. The CDR3 DNA sequence: TGTGCCAGCAGCAAAGGACAGGGAACCGCAGATACGCAGTATTTT.

The chain links TRBV4-1 to TRBJ2-2; D may be TRBD1 (6 bases). CDR3 length equals 14 residues. The germline CDR1 and CDR2 sequences are MGHRA and YSYEKL. V dropped 6 bases and J dropped 0 bases, with 8 bases sitting between them. The chain's CDR3 is CASRSGANTGELFF. The DNA for the CDR3 is TGCGCCAGCAGGTCAGGGGCGAACACCGGGGAGCTGTTTTTT.

The rearrangement joins TRBV11-2 to TRBJ1-6, with 7 bases aligning to TRBD1. Germline CDR1 and CDR2: SGHAT and FQNNGV. The CDR3 loop spans 16 amino acids. V lost 0 bases, J lost 9 bases, and 8 bases stayed unmatched. The CDR3 protein is CASSLEGRGLGSPLHF. In DNA form, the CDR3 reads TGTGCCAGCAGCTTAGAGGGCAGGGGGTTAGGTTCACCCCTCCACTTT.

This clone has just one count. This chain links TRBV5-3 with TRBJ2-1, with TRBD2 as a possible D gene (7 bases). TRBV5-3 is an ORF, and what it does is uncertain. This CDR3 is 19 amino acids long. Trimming took 3 bases from V and 2 from J, leaving 24 bases between them. CDR3 coding DNA: TGTGCCAGAAGCTCCCTTAGAAGCTGGCGGGGGCCTCCCTACAATGAGCAGTTCTTC. Residues: CARSSLRSWRGPPYNEQFF.